The clone carrying this T cell receptor (beta chain) came up many times. Per the germline V gene, CDR1 is SNHLY and CDR2 is FYNNEI. The CDR3 runs 13 residues. The ends were cut back, 8 bases at V and 8 bases at J, with 16 bases in the middle. The sample originates from a study of blood T cell repertoires in COVID-19. Profiling relied on immunoSEQ multiplex PCR, and the TCRdb table lists in-frame clones only, not all of them. The sample gives approximately 150,000 clones, around 82% of which show up once; approximately 19% is in the top ten. Sequenced input: peripheral blood. The chain has TRBV2 and TRBJ2-1; TRBD1 is a possible D gene (5 bases). The sequence derives from a woman aged 70-85 years who had recovered from COVID-19. CDR3 in amino acids: CASGAAFSYEQFF. DNA of the CDR3: TGTGCCAGCGGGGCGGCATTTTCCTATGAGCAGTTCTTC.